This entry concerns a single TCR beta chain. Its antigen is currently unknown. V lost 1 base and J lost 1, with 10 bases in between. This CDR3 contains 14 residues. Per germline, CDR1 GTSNPN and CDR2 SVGIG (reference sequence). Assay used: immunoSEQ multiplex PCR; TCRdb lists only in-frame clones, some missing. The sample lists millions of clones, 80% to 95% occurring once. The source of the sample is a study of shared clonotypes between healthy human individuals. Whole-study context: Each donor's CD4 naive and CD4 memory cells filled three plates apiece, CD8 naive two, and CD8 memory one. Study-wide points: The low donor count limited represented genetic and exposure-history diversity. Clonotype sharing levels among donors were expected to vary with sequencing depth.

Sequenced sample: naive CD4+ T cells from PBMCs. Subset specified: CD45RA+ positively selected. The TCR sequence derives from a man aged 18-30 years in good health. Some clones in this sample may be carry-over from other donors' samples. The chain joins TRBV30 to TRBJ1-2; D is perhaps TRBD1 (6 bases). As DNA, the CDR3 is TGTGCCTGGAGTGAGGACAGCTATAACTATGGCTACACCTTC. As protein: CAWSEDSYNYGYTF.